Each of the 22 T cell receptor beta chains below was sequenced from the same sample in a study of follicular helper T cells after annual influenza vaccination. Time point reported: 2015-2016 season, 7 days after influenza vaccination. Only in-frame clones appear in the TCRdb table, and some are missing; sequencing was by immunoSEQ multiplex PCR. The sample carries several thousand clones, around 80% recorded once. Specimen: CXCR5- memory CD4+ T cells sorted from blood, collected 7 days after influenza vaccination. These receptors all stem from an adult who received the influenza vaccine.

The CDR3: CATWKGQAGEKLFF. In DNA form, the CDR3 reads TGTGCCACCTGGAAAGGACAAGCGGGTGAAAAACTGTTTTTT. The rearrangement uses TRBV15 and TRBJ1-4; TRBD1 is a possible D gene (5 bases). The V and J ends lost 8 bases and 7 bases respectively, with 17 bases between them. This CDR3 spans 14 amino acids. Germline CDR1 and CDR2: LNHNV and YYDKDF (reference sequence).

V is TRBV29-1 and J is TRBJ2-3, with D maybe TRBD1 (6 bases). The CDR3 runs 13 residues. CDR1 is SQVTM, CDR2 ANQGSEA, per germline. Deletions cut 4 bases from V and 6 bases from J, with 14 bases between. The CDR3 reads CSVAGQSLDTQYF. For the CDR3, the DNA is TGCAGCGTTGCGGGACAAAGCTTGGATACGCAGTATTTT.

CDR3 loop: CASSQARGNTEAFF. The CDR3 DNA is TGTGCCAGCAGCCAAGCACGGGGGAACACTGAAGCTTTCTTT. The J gene is TRBJ1-1, the V gene TRBV14; D is undetermined. CDR1 and CDR2 from the germline V gene are SGHDN and FVKESK. V was cut by 1 base and J by 1 base, with 7 bases left in between. The CDR3 totals 14 residues.

CDR3 sequence (DNA): TGTGCCAGCAGCTTAGCGCGGGAGGCAGGGCAAGAGACCCAGTACTTC. It is translated as CASSLAREAGQETQYF. This chain uses TRBV7-2 with TRBJ2-5; 8 positions agree with TRBD2. Losses at the gene ends were 0 bases for V and 2 bases for J; bases not matched to a gene: 5. The CDR3 has 16 residues. CDR1 is SGHTA, CDR2 FQGNSA, per germline.

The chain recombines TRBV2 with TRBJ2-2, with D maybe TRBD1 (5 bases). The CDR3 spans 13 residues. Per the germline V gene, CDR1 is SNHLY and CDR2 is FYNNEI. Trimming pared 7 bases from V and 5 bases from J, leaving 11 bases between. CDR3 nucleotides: TGTGCCAGCAACCCGACAGAGACCGGGGAGCTGTTTTTT. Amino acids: CASNPTETGELFF. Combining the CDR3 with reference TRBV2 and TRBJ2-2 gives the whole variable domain EPEVTQTPSHQVTQMGQEVILRCVPISNHLYFYWYRQILGQKVEFLVSFYNNEISEKSEIFDDQFSVERPDGSNFTLKIRSTKLEDSAMYFCASNPTETGELFFGEGSRLTVL.

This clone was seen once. The CDR3 spells CASTNMDNYLNYGYTF. CDR3 DNA sequence: TGTGCCAGCACCAATATGGACAACTACCTTAACTATGGCTACACCTTC. The chain is built from TRBV5-4 and TRBJ1-2; a weak D match, TRBD1 (5 bases). This CDR3 region has 16 residues. Trimming shortened V by 6 bases and J by 1 base, and 19 bases separated the two germline ends. The V gene's germline CDR1 is SGHNT and CDR2 YYREEE (reference sequence).

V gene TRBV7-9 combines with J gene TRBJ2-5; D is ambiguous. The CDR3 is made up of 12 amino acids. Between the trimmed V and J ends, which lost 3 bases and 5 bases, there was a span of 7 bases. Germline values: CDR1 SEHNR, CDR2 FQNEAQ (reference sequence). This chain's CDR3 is CASSFQMETQYF. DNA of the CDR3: TGTGCCAGCAGCTTTCAGATGGAGACCCAGTACTTC.

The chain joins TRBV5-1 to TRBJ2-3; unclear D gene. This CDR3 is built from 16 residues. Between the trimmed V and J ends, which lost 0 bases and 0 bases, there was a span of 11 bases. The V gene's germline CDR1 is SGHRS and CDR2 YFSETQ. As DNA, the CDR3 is TGCGCCAGCAGCTTGGTGGCACAGACCAGCACAGATACGCAGTATTTT. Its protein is CASSLVAQTSTDTQYF.

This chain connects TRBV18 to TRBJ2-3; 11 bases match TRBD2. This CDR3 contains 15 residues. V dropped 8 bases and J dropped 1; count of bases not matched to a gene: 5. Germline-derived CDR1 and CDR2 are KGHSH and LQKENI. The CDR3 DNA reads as TGTGCCAGCCGTCCGGGACTAGCGGGCACAGATACGCAGTATTTT. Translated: CASRPGLAGTDTQYF.

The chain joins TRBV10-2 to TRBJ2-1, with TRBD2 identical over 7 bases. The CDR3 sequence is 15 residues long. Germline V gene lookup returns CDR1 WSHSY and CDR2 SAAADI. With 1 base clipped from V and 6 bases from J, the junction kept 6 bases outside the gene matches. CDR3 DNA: TGCGCCAGCAGTGAGTGGACTAGTTCTGGCAATGAGCAGTTCTTC. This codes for CASSEWTSSGNEQFF.

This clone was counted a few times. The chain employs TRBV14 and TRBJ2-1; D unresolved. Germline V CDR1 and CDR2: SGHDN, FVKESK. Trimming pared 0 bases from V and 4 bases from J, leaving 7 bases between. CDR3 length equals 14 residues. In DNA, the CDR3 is TGTGCCAGCAGCCAAGATCAAGTATACAATGAGCAGTTCTTC. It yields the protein CASSQDQVYNEQFF.

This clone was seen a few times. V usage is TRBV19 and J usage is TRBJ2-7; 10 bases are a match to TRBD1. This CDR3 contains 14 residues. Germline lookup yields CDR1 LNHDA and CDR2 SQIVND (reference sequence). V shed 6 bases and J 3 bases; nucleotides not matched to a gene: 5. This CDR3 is CASRETGGSYEQYF. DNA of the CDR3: TGTGCCAGTAGAGAGACAGGGGGCAGCTACGAGCAGTACTTC. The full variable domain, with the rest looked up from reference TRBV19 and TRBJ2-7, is DGGITQSPKYLFRKEGQNVTLSCEQNLNHDAMYWYRQDPGQGLRLIYYSQIVNDFQKGDIAEGYSVSREKKESFPLTVTSAQKNPTAFYLCASRETGGSYEQYFGPGTRLTVT.

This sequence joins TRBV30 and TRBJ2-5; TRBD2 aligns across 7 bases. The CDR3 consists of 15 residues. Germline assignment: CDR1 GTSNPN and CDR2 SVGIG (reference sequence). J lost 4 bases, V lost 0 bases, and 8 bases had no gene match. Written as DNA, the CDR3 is TGTGCCTGGAGTGTCTCCAGCGGGATTTCAGAGACCCAGTACTTC. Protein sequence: CAWSVSSGISETQYF.

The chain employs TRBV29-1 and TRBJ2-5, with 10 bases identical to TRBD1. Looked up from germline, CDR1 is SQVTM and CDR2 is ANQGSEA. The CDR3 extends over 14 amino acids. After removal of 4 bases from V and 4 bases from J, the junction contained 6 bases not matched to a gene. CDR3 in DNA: TGCAGCGTTGTACCGGGACAGGGGAGAGAGACCCAGTACTTC. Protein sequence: CSVVPGQGRETQYF.

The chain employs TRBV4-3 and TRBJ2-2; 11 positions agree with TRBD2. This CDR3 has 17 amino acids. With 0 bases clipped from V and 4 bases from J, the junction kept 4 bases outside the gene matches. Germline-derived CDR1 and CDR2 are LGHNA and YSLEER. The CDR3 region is CASSQDLLAGGTGELFF. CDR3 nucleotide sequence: TGCGCCAGCAGCCAAGATTTGCTAGCGGGGGGCACCGGGGAGCTGTTTTTT.

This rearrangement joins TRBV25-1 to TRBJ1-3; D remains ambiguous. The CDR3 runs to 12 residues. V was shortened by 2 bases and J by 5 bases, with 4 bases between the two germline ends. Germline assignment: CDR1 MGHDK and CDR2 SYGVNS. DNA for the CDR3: TGTGCCAGCAGTGAAGGGAGAAACACCATATATTTT. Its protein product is CASSEGRNTIYF.

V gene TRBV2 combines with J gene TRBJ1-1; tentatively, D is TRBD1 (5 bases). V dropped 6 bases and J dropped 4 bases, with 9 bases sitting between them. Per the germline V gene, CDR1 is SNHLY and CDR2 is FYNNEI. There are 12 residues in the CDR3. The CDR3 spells CASSPRGTEAFF. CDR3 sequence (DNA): TGTGCCAGCAGCCCGAGGGGCACTGAAGCTTTCTTT.

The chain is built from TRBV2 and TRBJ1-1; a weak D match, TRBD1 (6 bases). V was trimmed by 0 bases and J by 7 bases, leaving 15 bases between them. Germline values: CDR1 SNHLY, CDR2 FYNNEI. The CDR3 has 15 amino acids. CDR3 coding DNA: TGTGCCAGCAGTGAAGCTCGGACAGCCGACAGTGAAGCTTTCTTT. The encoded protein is CASSEARTADSEAFF.

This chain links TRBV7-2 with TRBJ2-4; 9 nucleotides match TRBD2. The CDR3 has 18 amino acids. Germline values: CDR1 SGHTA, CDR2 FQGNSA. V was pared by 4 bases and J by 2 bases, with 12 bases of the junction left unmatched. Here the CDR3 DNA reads TGTGCCAGCAGCTCCCCTAGCGGGACATCGGCGACCAAAAACATTCAGTACTTC. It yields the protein CASSSPSGTSATKNIQYF.

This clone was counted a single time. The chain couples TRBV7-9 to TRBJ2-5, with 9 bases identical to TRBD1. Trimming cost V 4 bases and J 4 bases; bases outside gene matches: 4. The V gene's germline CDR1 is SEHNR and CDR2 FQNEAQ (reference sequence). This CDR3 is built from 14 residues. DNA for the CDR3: TGTGCCAGCAGCTCGGGACAGGGTGGAGAGACCCAGTACTTC. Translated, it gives CASSSGQGGETQYF.

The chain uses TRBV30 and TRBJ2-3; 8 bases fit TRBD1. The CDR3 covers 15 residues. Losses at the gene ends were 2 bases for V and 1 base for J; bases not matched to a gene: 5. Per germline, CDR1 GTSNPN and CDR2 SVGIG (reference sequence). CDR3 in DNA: TGTGCCTGGAGTTATCCGGGACAGGGCACAGATACGCAGTATTTT. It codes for CAWSYPGQGTDTQYF.

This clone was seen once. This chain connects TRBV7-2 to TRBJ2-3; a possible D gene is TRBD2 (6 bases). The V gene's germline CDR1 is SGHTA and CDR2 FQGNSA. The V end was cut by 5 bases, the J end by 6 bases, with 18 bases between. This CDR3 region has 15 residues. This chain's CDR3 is CASSLGAAEGDTQYF. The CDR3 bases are TGTGCCAGCAGCCTAGGGGCAGCGGAGGGGGATACGCAGTATTTT.